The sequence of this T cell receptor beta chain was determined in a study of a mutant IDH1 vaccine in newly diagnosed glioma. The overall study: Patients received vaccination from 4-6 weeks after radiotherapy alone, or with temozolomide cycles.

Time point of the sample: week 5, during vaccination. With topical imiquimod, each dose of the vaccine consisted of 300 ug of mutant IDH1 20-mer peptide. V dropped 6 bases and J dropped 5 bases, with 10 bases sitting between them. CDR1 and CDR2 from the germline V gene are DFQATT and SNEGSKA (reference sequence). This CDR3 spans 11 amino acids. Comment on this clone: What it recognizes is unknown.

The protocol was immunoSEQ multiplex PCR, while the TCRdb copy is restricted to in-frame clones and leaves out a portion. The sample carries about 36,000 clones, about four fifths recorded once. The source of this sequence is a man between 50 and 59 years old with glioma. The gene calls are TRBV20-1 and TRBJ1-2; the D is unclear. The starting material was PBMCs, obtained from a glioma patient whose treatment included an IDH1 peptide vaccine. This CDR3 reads CSAKTIYGYTF. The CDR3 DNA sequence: TGCAGTGCAAAGACGATTTATGGCTACACCTTC.